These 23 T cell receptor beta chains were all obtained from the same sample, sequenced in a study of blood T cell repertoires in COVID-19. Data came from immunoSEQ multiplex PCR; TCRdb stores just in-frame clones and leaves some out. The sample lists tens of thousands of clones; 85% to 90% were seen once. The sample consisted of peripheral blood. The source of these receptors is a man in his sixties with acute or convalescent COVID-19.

This CDR3 reads CASKISDSFDSGNTIYF. DNA for the CDR3: TGCGCCAGCAAGATTTCGGACAGCTTTGACTCTGGAAACACCATATATTTT. The chain employs TRBV5-1 and TRBJ1-3; TRBD1 might be the D (6 bases). The germline V and J ends were trimmed by 6 bases and 0 bases, with 19 bases remaining between them. CDR3 length equals 17 residues. Germline-derived CDR1 and CDR2 are SGHRS and YFSETQ. The complete variable domain, with remaining parts taken from reference TRBV5-1 and TRBJ1-3, reads KAGVTQTPRYLIKTRGQQVTLSCSPISGHRSVSWYQQTPGQGLQFLFEYFSETQRNKGNFPGRFSGRQFSNSRSEMNVSTLELGDSALYLCASKISDSFDSGNTIYFGEGSWLTVV.

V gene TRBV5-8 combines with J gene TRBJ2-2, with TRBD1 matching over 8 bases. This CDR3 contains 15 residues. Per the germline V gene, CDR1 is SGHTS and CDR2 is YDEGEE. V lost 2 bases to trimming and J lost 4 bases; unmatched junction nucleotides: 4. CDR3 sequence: CASSFGRGRTGELFF. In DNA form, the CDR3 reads TGTGCCAGCAGCTTTGGCAGGGGGCGCACCGGGGAGCTGTTTTTT.

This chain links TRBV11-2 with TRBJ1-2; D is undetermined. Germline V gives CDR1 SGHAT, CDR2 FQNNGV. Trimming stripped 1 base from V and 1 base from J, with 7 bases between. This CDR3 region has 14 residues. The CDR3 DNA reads TGTGCCAGCAGCTTAGTTACGGGTAACTATGGCTACACCTTC. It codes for CASSLVTGNYGYTF.

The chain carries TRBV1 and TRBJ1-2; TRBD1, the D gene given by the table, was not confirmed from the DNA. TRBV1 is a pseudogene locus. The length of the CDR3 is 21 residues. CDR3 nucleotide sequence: TGCACCAGCAGCCCAAAGCGTACCGGGGACAGGGAGAGATTTGGCTACAGGTCCTACACCTTC. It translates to CTSSPKRTGDRERFGYRSYTF.

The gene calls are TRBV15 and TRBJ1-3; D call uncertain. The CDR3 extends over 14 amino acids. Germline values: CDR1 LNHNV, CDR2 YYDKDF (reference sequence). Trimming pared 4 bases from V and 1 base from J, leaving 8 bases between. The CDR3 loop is CATSTRTSGNTIYF. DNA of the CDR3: TGTGCCACCAGCACCCGGACTTCTGGAAACACCATATATTTT. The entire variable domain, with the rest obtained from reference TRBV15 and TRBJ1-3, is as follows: DAMVIQNPRYQVTQFGKPVTLSCSQTLNHNVMYWYQQKSSQAPKLLFHYYDKDFNNEADTPDNFQSRRPNTSFCFLDIRSPGLGDTAMYLCATSTRTSGNTIYFGEGSWLTVV.

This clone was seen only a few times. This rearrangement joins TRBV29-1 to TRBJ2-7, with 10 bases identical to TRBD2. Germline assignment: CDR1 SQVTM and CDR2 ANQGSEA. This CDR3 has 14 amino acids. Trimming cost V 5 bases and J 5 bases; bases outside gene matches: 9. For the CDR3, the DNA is TGCAGCGTTCAAGGGTCTAGCGGGAGCAACGAGCAGTACTTC. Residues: CSVQGSSGSNEQYF.

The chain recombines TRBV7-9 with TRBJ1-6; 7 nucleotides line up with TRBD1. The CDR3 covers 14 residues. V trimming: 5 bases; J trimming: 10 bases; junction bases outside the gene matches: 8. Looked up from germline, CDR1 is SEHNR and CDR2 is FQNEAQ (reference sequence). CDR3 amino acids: CASSHNTGDSPLHF. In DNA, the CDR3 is TGTGCCAGCAGCCACAATACAGGGGACTCACCCCTCCACTTT.

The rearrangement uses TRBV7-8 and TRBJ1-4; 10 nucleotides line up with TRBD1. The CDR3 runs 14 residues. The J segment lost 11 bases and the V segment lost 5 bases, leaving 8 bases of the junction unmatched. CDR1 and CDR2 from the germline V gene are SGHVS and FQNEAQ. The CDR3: CASSERQGAGKLFF. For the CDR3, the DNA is TGTGCCAGCAGCGAAAGACAGGGGGCAGGCAAACTGTTTTTT. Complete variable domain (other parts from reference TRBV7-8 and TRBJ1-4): GAGVSQSPRYKVAKRGQDVALRCDPISGHVSLFWYQQALGQGPEFLTYFQNEAQLDKSGLPSDRFFAERPEGSVSTLKIQRTQQEDSAVYLCASSERQGAGKLFFGSGTQLSVL.

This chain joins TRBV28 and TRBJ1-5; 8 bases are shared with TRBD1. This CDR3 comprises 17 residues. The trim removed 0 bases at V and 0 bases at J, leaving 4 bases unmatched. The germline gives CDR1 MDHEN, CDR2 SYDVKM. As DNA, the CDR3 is TGTGCCAGCAGTTTATGGGGACAGGATTATAGCAATCAGCCCCAGCATTTT. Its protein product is CASSLWGQDYSNQPQHF.

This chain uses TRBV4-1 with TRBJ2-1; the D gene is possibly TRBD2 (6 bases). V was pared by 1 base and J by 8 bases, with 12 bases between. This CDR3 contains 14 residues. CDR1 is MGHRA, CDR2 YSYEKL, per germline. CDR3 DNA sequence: TGCGCCAGCAGCCAAGCGGGAGTTTATCATGAGCAGTTCTTC. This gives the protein CASSQAGVYHEQFF.

For the CDR3, the DNA is TGTGCCAGCAGTGAGACAGGAAACAATGAGCAGTTCTTC. Translation gives CASSETGNNEQFF. The chain uses TRBV12-3 or TRBV12-4 and TRBJ2-1; D is perhaps TRBD1 (6 bases). Trimming took 5 bases from V and 5 from J, leaving 10 bases between them. The CDR3 spans 13 residues.

The CDR3 nucleotides are TGTGCCATCAGTAACCCGACAGCAAACCTCCTCAATGAGCAGTTCTTC. It encodes CAISNPTANLLNEQFF. The chain recombines TRBV10-3 with TRBJ2-1; tentatively, D is TRBD1 (5 bases). There are 16 residues in the CDR3. In germline, CDR1 is ENHRY, CDR2 SYGVKD. Trimming took off 5 bases at V and 6 bases at J, with 20 bases between the two ends.

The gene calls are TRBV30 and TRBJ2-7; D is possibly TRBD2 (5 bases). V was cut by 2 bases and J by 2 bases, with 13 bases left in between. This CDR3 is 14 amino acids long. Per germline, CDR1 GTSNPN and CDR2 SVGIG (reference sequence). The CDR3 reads CAWSSGNSAYEQYF. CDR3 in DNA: TGTGCCTGGAGTTCCGGGAATTCAGCCTACGAGCAGTACTTC.

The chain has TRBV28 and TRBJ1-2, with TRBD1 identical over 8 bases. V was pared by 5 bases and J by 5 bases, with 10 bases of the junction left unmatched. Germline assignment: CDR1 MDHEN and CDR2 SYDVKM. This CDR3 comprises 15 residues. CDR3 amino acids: CASSGQGAHGYGYTF. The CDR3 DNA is TGTGCCAGCAGTGGGCAGGGGGCGCACGGGTATGGCTACACCTTC.

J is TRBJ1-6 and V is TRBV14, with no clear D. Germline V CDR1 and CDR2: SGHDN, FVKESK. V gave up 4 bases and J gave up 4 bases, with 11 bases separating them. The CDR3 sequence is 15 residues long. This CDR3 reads CASSRGRAYNSPLHF. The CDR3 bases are TGTGCCAGCAGCCGAGGGCGGGCTTATAATTCACCCCTCCACTTT.

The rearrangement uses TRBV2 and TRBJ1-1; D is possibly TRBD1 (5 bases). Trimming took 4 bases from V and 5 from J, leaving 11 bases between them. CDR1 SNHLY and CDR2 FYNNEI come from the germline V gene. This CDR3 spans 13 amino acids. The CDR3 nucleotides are TGTGCCAGCAGTGGCGAGGGACTTACTGAAGCTTTCTTT. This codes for CASSGEGLTEAFF.

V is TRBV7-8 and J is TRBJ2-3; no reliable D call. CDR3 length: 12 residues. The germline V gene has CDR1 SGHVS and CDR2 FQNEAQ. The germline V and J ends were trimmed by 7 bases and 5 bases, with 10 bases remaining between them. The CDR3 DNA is TGTGCCAGCACCCACTCTATAGATACGCAGTATTTT. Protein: CASTHSIDTQYF.

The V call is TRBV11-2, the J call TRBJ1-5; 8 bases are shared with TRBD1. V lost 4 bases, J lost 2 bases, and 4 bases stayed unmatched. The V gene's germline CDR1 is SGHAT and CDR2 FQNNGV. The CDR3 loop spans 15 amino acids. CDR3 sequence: CASSSTTGGNQPQHF. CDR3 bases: TGTGCCAGCAGCTCCACGACAGGGGGCAATCAGCCCCAGCATTTT.

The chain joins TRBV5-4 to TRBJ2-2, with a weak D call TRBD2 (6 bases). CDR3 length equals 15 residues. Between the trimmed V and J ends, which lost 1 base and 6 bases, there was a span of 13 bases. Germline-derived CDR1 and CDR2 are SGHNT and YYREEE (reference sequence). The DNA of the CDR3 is TGTGCCAGCAGCTTGCGTAATTGGGGGGCCGGGGAGCTGTTTTTT. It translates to CASSLRNWGAGELFF. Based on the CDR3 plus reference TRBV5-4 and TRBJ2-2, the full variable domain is ETGVTQSPTHLIKTRGQQVTLRCSSQSGHNTVSWYQQALGQGPQFIFQYYREEENGRGNFPPRFSGLQFPNYSSELNVNALELDDSALYLCASSLRNWGAGELFFGEGSRLTVL.

In nucleotides, the CDR3 is TGTGCCAGCAGCTTGAGCGGGGGGCGCTCTGGGGCCAACGTCCTGACTTTC. Encoded protein: CASSLSGGRSGANVLTF. The V and J genes are TRBV5-4 and TRBJ2-6; 9 bases are shared with TRBD2. The trim removed 1 base at V and 0 bases at J, leaving 2 bases unmatched. The CDR3 spans 17 residues. Germline CDR1 reads SGHNT; CDR2 reads YYREEE (reference sequence). The whole variable domain, filled in from reference TRBV5-4 and TRBJ2-6, reads ETGVTQSPTHLIKTRGQQVTLRCSSQSGHNTVSWYQQALGQGPQFIFQYYREEENGRGNFPPRFSGLQFPNYSSELNVNALELDDSALYLCASSLSGGRSGANVLTFGAGSRLTVL.

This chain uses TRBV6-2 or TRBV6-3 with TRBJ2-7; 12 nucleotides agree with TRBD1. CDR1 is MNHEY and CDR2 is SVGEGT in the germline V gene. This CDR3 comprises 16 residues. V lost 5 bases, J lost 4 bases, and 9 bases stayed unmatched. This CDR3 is CASSDPGQGALYEQYF. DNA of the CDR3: TGTGCCAGCAGTGACCCGGGACAGGGGGCGTTATACGAGCAGTACTTC.

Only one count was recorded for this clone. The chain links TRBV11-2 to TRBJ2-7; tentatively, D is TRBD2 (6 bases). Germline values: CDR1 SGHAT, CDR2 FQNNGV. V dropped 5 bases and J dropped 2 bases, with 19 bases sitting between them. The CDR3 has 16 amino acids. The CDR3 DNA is TGTGCCAGCAGCCCCTCTGGGGGGAGTGGCACCTACGAGCAGTACTTC. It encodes CASSPSGGSGTYEQYF.

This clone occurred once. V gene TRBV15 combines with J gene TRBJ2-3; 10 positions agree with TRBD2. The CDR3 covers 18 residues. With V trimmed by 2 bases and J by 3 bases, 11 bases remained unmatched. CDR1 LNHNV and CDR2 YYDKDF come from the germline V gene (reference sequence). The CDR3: CATSRPLRGLADTDTQYF. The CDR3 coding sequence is TGTGCCACCAGCAGACCTCTAAGAGGACTAGCGGATACAGATACGCAGTATTTT.